This entry is about one T cell receptor (beta chain). The antigen is undetermined. This entry belongs to a study of early T cells in non-severe SARS-CoV-2 infection. Study-wide context: Chains stayed unpaired after sequencing of bulk RNA from unsorted whole blood.

The CDR3 totals 15 residues. V was shortened by 5 bases and J by 2 bases, with 15 bases between the two germline ends. Germline assignment: CDR1 MNHEY and CDR2 SMNVEV (reference sequence). Unique molecular identifiers tagged individual cDNA molecules. MiXCR was run by TCRdb on the 5' RACE reads, yielding one entry per CDR3 protein. Among about 81,000 distinct CDR3 sequences listed, around 5.6% were seen once. Study-wide results and caveats: Lookups in VDJdb leaned toward anti-spike CD8 responses and missed private and CD4 specificities.

The source material was whole blood. The TCR originated in an adult who was a healthcare worker with PCR-confirmed SARS-CoV-2 infection or an uninfected control (not recorded which). The gene calls are TRBV27 and TRBJ1-2; D is perhaps TRBD1 (6 bases). CDR3 amino acids: CASSPQGHSNYGYTF. In DNA, the CDR3 is TGTGCCAGCAGTCCGCAGGGACACTCAAACTATGGCTACACCTTC.